This entry lists 9 T cell receptor beta chains sequenced from one sample in a study of T cells after posttransplantation cyclophosphamide. Methotrexate plus calcineurin inhibitor accompanied controls' myeloablative marrow transplants; sampling was 1 year later. Measured with immunoSEQ multiplex PCR; TCRdb has only the in-frame clones, and not every one. Of around 16,000 clones in the sample, roughly 80% were seen once. The material sequenced was PBMCs, taken 350 to 400 days after allogeneic stem cell transplant with calcineurin inhibitor and methotrexate. All receptors come from a male patient aged 18-29 years who received an allogeneic stem cell transplant from a related donor, was CMV-positive, and had no GVHD. Some T cells may trace back to the graft donor.

The chain uses TRBV11-2 and TRBJ2-3; 11 nucleotides align to TRBD2. Germline CDR1 reads SGHAT; CDR2 reads FQNNGV. CDR3 length: 16 residues. With V trimmed by 2 bases and J by 2 bases, 3 bases remained unmatched. Here the CDR3 reads CASSLLAGGPTDTQYF. The DNA for the CDR3 is TGTGCCAGCAGCTTATTAGCGGGAGGGCCCACAGATACGCAGTATTTT. Together with reference TRBV11-2 and TRBJ2-3, the CDR3 gives the full variable domain: EAGVAQSPRYKIIEKRQSVAFWCNPISGHATLYWYQQILGQGPKLLIQFQNNGVVDDSQLPKDRFSAERLKGVDSTLKIQPAKLEDSAVYLCASSLLAGGPTDTQYFGPGTRLTVL.

The genes are TRBV2 and TRBJ2-7, with D hard to call. V was shortened by 2 bases and J by 3 bases, with 5 bases between the two germline ends. In germline, CDR1 is SNHLY, CDR2 FYNNEI. This CDR3 comprises 12 residues. This chain's CDR3 is CASSETSYEQYF. DNA for the CDR3: TGTGCCAGCAGTGAAACGAGCTACGAGCAGTACTTC.

The chain links TRBV13 to TRBJ2-7; 7 nucleotides match TRBD1. In germline, CDR1 is PRHDT, CDR2 FYEKMQ (reference sequence). The trim removed 4 bases at V and 2 bases at J, leaving 8 bases unmatched. The CDR3 sequence is 15 residues long. CDR3: CASSSRQGSTYEQYF. CDR3 DNA sequence: TGTGCCAGCAGCTCCCGACAGGGAAGCACCTACGAGCAGTACTTC. Full variable domain (remainder filled in from reference TRBV13 and TRBJ2-7): AAGVIQSPRHLIKEKRETATLKCYPIPRHDTVYWYQQGPGQDPQFLISFYEKMQSDKGSIPDRFSAQQFSDYHSELNMSSLELGDSALYFCASSSRQGSTYEQYFGPGTRLTVT.

The chain has TRBV28 and TRBJ1-5; 7 nucleotides match TRBD1. Per germline, CDR1 MDHEN and CDR2 SYDVKM. After removal of 3 bases from V and 4 bases from J, the junction contained 6 bases not matched to a gene. This CDR3 comprises 15 residues. The CDR3 region is CASSFEGARNQPQHF. In DNA, the CDR3 is TGTGCCAGCAGTTTTGAGGGGGCCCGTAATCAGCCCCAGCATTTT.

The chain recombines TRBV19 with TRBJ2-5; 7 bases align to TRBD1. The CDR3 consists of 15 residues. The junction had 8 bases not matched to a gene; V was cut back by 6 bases and J by 1 base. Germline V gene lookup returns CDR1 LNHDA and CDR2 SQIVND (reference sequence). CDR3 sequence (DNA): TGTGCCAGTAGCACAATTGGACAGGCCCAAGAGACCCAGTACTTC. This translates into CASSTIGQAQETQYF.

V and J are TRBV15 and TRBJ2-2; 8 positions match TRBD1. This CDR3 region has 14 residues. Germline V gene sequence: CDR1 LNHNV, CDR2 YYDKDF (reference sequence). V was pared by 2 bases and J by 11 bases, with 7 bases of the junction left unmatched. The CDR3 sequence is CATSRRTGRSELFF. DNA for the CDR3: TGTGCCACCAGCAGACGGACAGGGAGGAGTGAGCTGTTTTTT.

A few counts support this clone. The chain recombines TRBV4-2 with TRBJ1-1; 7 bases line up with TRBD1. The V gene end was trimmed by 5 bases and the J gene end by 7 bases; junction bases not matched to a gene: 4. The CDR3 extends over 12 amino acids. Germline values: CDR1 LGHNA, CDR2 YNFKEQ. The CDR3: CASSWGQSEAFF. CDR3 nucleotides: TGTGCCAGCAGCTGGGGACAGAGTGAAGCTTTCTTT.

The chain couples TRBV7-2 to TRBJ2-2; maybe TRBD2 (6 bases). This CDR3 is 14 amino acids long. Per the germline V gene, CDR1 is SGHTA and CDR2 is FQGNSA. Trimming cost V 3 bases and J 4 bases, with 9 bases left between them. The CDR3 DNA follows: TGTGCCAGCAGCTTCTTGGGGGGCACCGGGGAGCTGTTTTTT. Translating gives CASSFLGGTGELFF.

This clone showed up just a few times. The J gene is TRBJ2-7, the V gene TRBV10-3, with a possible D match to TRBD1 (5 bases). Deletions cut 2 bases from V and 3 bases from J, with 11 bases between. The germline gives CDR1 ENHRY, CDR2 SYGVKD. The CDR3 contains 14 residues. CDR3 bases: TGTGCCATCAGTGAGAGGGGAACCGGCTACGAGCAGTACTTC. Encoded protein: CAISERGTGYEQYF.